The following is a T cell receptor beta chain sequence with its context. A much larger clone is a single base away; this may be a read error. The sample belongs to a study of T cells in Graves' hyperthyroidism and ophthalmopathy. Overall study context: The authors collected peripheral blood at initial diagnosis, before any treatment.

V dropped 8 bases and J dropped 5 bases, with 14 bases sitting between them. Germline V CDR1 and CDR2: SQVTM, ANQGSEA. The CDR3 is 12 amino acids. What was amplified from RNA transcripts were TCR beta CDR3 regions. A first-round RT-PCR of the TCR CDR3 used the HTBI primer set. TCRdb called the multiplex PCR reads again in MiXCR, with one record for every CDR3 protein. The table lists about 350,000 distinct CDR3 sequences, 11% to 15% of them singletons. The chain couples TRBV29-1 to TRBJ2-3, with unresolved D. The origin of this receptor is a woman younger than 45 with Graves' hyperthyroidism. Specimen: blood. In DNA form, the CDR3 reads TGCAGCACCCAGCACCGGAAAGATACGCAGTATTTT. Translation gives CSTQHRKDTQYF.